These T cell receptor beta chains were read from a single sample in a study of early T cells in non-severe SARS-CoV-2 infection. TCRdb re-derived calls from the 5' RACE reads in MiXCR, one entry per CDR3 protein. The table has some 67,000 distinct CDR3 sequences, roughly 13% seen once. The sequencing sample was made of whole blood. These receptors were taken from an adult who was a healthcare worker with PCR-confirmed SARS-CoV-2 infection or an uninfected control (not recorded which). Each CDR3 is given with its conserved first and last residue. The D gene is left open where the match is weak. Not all rows give a size; the values are once, few, many and, for expanded clones, a class.

>13|.|many|TRBJ1-5|TRBV14
TGTGCCAGCAGCCAGGGATTCAATCAGCCCCAGCATTTT
CASSQGFNQPQHF
>12|.|few|TRBJ2-7|TRBV6-2/TRBV6-3
TGTGCCAGCAGTTATACCAGCTACGAGCAGTACTTC
CASSYTSYEQYF
>11|.|.|TRBJ2-5|TRBV19
TGTGCCAGTAGTATAGACGAGACCCAGTACTTC
CASSIDETQYF
>17|.|few|TRBJ2-2|TRBV5-6
TGTGCCAGCAGCAGACAGGGACTCCTGGTGAACACCGGGGAGCTGTTTTTT
CASSRQGLLVNTGELFF
>13|TRBD1|.|TRBJ1-2|TRBV28
TGTGCCAGCAGGATTCAGGGGGCTCGTGGCTACACCTTC
CASRIQGARGYTF
>14|.|few|TRBJ1-5|TRBV5-6
TGTGCCAGCAGCTACAGGCGAAGCAATCAGCCCCAGCATTTT
CASSYRRSNQPQHF
>13|.|few|TRBJ1-1|TRBV28
TGTGCCAGCAGTTCTGGGGGAAGGAGCGAAGCTTTCTTT
CASSSGGRSEAFF
>15|.|.|TRBJ1-1|TRBV5-8
TGTGCCAGCAGCCTTGTTCCCGTGGGCAACACTGAAGCTTTCTTT
CASSLVPVGNTEAFF
>14|.|many|TRBJ1-2|TRBV19
TGTGCCAGTATACCGAGTCCTTTCAACTATGGCTACACCTTC
CASIPSPFNYGYTF
>14|TRBD1|.|TRBJ2-7|TRBV12-3/TRBV12-4
TGTGCCAGCAGACACCGGGACAGTGCCTACGAGCAGTACTTC
CASRHRDSAYEQYF
>11|.|.|TRBJ1-2|TRBV10-3
TGTGCCATCAGTTATACCGGGACATTTACCTTC
CAISYTGTFTF
>13|.|.|TRBJ1-2|TRBV2
TGTGCCAGCAGGGGGGAGACTACATATGGCTACACCTTC
CASRGETTYGYTF
>13|.|.|TRBJ1-1|TRBV3-1
TGTGCCAGCAGCCAAGATATCGGGTACAAAGCTTTCTTT
CASSQDIGYKAFF
>16|.|.|TRBJ2-2|TRBV5-1
TGCGCCAGCAGCTTGATACCCCCAGGGGAGTTCGGGGATCTGTTTTTT
CASSLIPPGEFGDLFF
>15|TRBD1|few|TRBJ2-5|TRBV7-8
TGTGCCAGCATCCGATACAGGGGGAGCGGCGAGACCCAGTACTTC
CASIRYRGSGETQYF
>12|TRBD1|once|TRBJ2-2|TRBV6-2/TRBV6-3
TGTGCCAGCAGACAGGGGGCCGGGGAGCTGTTTTTT
CASRQGAGELFF
>15|.|many|TRBJ2-5|TRBV6-2/TRBV6-3
TGTGCCAGCAGTTACGCTGGGCAGGGGATGGAGACCCAGTACTTC
CASSYAGQGMETQYF
>16|.|.|TRBJ2-2|TRBV11-2
TGTGCCAGCAGCAGCTCGAGAGGGCCTGGGACCGGGGAGCTGTTTTTT
CASSSSRGPGTGELFF
>15|.|many|TRBJ2-1|TRBV7-2
TGTGCCAGCACCCCCCCCTGGGCGGGCAACAATGAGCAGTTCTTC
CASTPPWAGNNEQFF
>12|.|once|TRBJ2-7|TRBV19
TGTGCCAGTAGTATAGGGGGCTACGAGCAGTACTTC
CASSIGGYEQYF
>15|.|.|TRBJ1-4|TRBV19
TGTGCCAGTAGTTCCGGACACCACGACACAGAAAAACTGTTTTTT
CASSSGHHDTEKLFF
>12|.|few|TRBJ2-3|TRBV12-3/TRBV12-4
TGTGCCAGCAGGCCGGTCGGGGATACGCAGTATTTT
CASRPVGDTQYF
>14|.|few|TRBJ1-1|TRBV6-2/TRBV6-3
TGTGCCAGCAGTTACTCGTTGAACAGTCGAACGGCTTTCTTT
CASSYSLNSRTAFF
>15|TRBD2|.|TRBJ2-3|TRBV19
TGTGCCAGTAGTATCTCTAGCGGGGCGCCAGATACGCAGTATTTT
CASSISSGAPDTQYF
>13|.|few|TRBJ1-1|TRBV7-9
TGTGCCAGCAGCTTTGGGGGTTGGACTGAAGCTTTCTTT
CASSFGGWTEAFF
>12|.|few|TRBJ1-1|TRBV10-2
TGCGCCAGCAGATCAGGGAACACTGAAGCTTTCTTT
CASRSGNTEAFF
>15|.|many|TRBJ1-6|TRBV4-3
TGCGCCAGCAGATGGGGTGCGGAGGATAATTCACCCCTCCACTTT
CASRWGAEDNSPLHF
>17|.|many|TRBJ1-2|TRBV29-1
TGCAGCCACCGAGACCCAGTTGGCGCCCAGTCTAACTATGGCTACACCTTC
CSHRDPVGAQSNYGYTF
>14|.|many|TRBJ1-3|TRBV5-1
TGCGCCAGCAGCTGGGGGACCGACGGAAACACCATATATTTT
CASSWGTDGNTIYF
>14|.|.|TRBJ2-7|TRBV28
TGTGCCAGCAGTTTACGCGGGAAGTCCTACGAGCAGTACTTC
CASSLRGKSYEQYF
>14|.|.|TRBJ2-1|TRBV11-2
TGTGCCAGCAGCGCAAGGGACCGTTTAGACGAGCAGTTCTTC
CASSARDRLDEQFF
>16|TRBD2|few|TRBJ2-1|TRBV9
TGTGCCAGCAGCGTACAACTAGCGGGGGTCAACAATGAGCAGTTCTTC
CASSVQLAGVNNEQFF
>15|TRBD2|many|TRBJ2-3|TRBV7-9
TGTGCCAGCAGCCTCCAGCGGGGCCCCACAGATACGCAGTATTTT
CASSLQRGPTDTQYF
>16|.|.|TRBJ2-3|TRBV7-9
TGTGCCAGCAGTCTCGCCAAGACAGTGGACACAGATACGCAGTATTTT
CASSLAKTVDTDTQYF
>12|.|.|TRBJ2-1|TRBV6-2/TRBV6-3
TGTGCCAGCAGTCCTCAGGGGAATGAGCAGTTCTTC
CASSPQGNEQFF